Following are 18 T cell receptor beta chains from one sample sequenced in a study of blood T cell repertoires in COVID-19. Sequencing was performed with immunoSEQ multiplex PCR; in TCRdb, only in-frame clones are kept and a portion is missing. Of roughly 200,000 clones listed, 85% are singletons. The sequenced sample consisted of PBMCs or T cells enriched from blood (not recorded which). All receptors come from a man aged 40-49 years who had recovered from COVID-19.

The chain uses TRBV24-1 and TRBJ2-2, with 8 bases that match TRBD1. Germline values: CDR1 KGHDR, CDR2 SFDVKD. V gave up 7 bases and J gave up 4 bases; unmatched junction bases: 7. The CDR3 has 15 residues. Here the CDR3 DNA reads TGTGCCACCAGACCAGGGGGCAGTGGCACCGGGGAGCTGTTTTTT. The encoded protein is CATRPGGSGTGELFF.

Note on this clone: Other nucleotide sequences from this sample produce the same CDR3. The chain employs TRBV6-5 and TRBJ2-1; the D is unclear. This CDR3 is 15 amino acids long. V lost 3 bases and J lost 0, with 9 bases in between. Germline V gene data show CDR1 as MNHEY and CDR2 as SVGAGI. For the CDR3, the DNA is TGTGCCAGCAGTTATGGTACCAGCTCCTACAATGAGCAGTTCTTC. Residues: CASSYGTSSYNEQFF.

The V and J genes are TRBV6-5 and TRBJ1-5; 7 bases map to TRBD1. This CDR3 is built from 14 residues. V dropped 7 bases and J dropped 4; count of bases not matched to a gene: 7. CDR1 is MNHEY, CDR2 SVGAGI, per germline. The CDR3 spells CASNRGQANQPQHF. CDR3 bases: TGTGCCAGCAATCGAGGACAGGCGAATCAGCCCCAGCATTTT.

CDR3 amino acids: CSVPLGDRDTEAFF. The CDR3 nucleotides read TGCAGCGTCCCCCTAGGCGATCGGGACACTGAAGCTTTCTTT. V is TRBV29-1 and J is TRBJ1-1, with unresolved D. The ends were cut back, 6 bases at V and 3 bases at J, with 17 bases in the middle. CDR3 length equals 14 residues. CDR1 is SQVTM and CDR2 is ANQGSEA in the germline V gene.

This clone was seen once. The V and J genes are TRBV7-2 and TRBJ1-2, with D possibly TRBD1 on 6 matching bases. V shed 0 bases and J shed 2 bases, with 13 bases lying between them. The V gene's germline CDR1 is SGHTA and CDR2 FQGNSA. The CDR3 sequence is 16 residues long. The CDR3: CASSLAAGDRNYGYTF. For the CDR3, the DNA is TGTGCCAGCAGCTTAGCGGCAGGGGACCGAAACTATGGCTACACCTTC.

J is TRBJ1-5 and V is TRBV28; 7 positions match TRBD1. With V trimmed by 7 bases and J by 0 bases, 15 bases remained unmatched. Germline assignment: CDR1 MDHEN and CDR2 SYDVKM. CDR3 length: 18 residues. In DNA form, the CDR3 reads TGTGCCAGCACCCAAACAGGGGCAGGCGACTATAGCAATCAGCCCCAGCATTTT. As protein: CASTQTGAGDYSNQPQHF.

The chain recombines TRBV14 with TRBJ2-1, with a weak D call TRBD1 (5 bases). This CDR3 region has 14 residues. V lost 3 bases to trimming and J lost 9 bases, with 15 bases between them. Germline CDR1 reads SGHDN; CDR2 reads FVKESK. The CDR3 region is CASSHFRAQGEQFF. The CDR3 nucleotides are TGTGCCAGCAGCCATTTCCGGGCCCAGGGTGAGCAGTTCTTC.

In DNA form, the CDR3 reads TGTGCCAGCAGTGATGGGTTGACAGGAACCTATGGCTACACCTTC. As protein: CASSDGLTGTYGYTF. The chain uses TRBV25-1 and TRBJ1-2, with D possibly matching TRBD1 (6 bases). The ends were cut back, 3 bases at V and 4 bases at J, with 15 bases in the middle. The CDR3 is 15 residues long. CDR1 and CDR2 (germline): MGHDK, SYGVNS.

J is TRBJ2-1 and V is TRBV6-5; D is unresolved. Germline CDR1 and CDR2: MNHEY and SVGAGI. The V gene lost 0 bases and the J gene lost 7 bases, with 7 bases spanning the gap. This CDR3 comprises 13 residues. CDR3 residues: CASSYSRGNEQFF. CDR3 bases: TGTGCCAGCAGTTACTCGCGAGGAAATGAGCAGTTCTTC.

The rearrangement uses TRBV6-2 or TRBV6-3 and TRBJ1-5; a weak D match, TRBD1 (5 bases). Germline assignment: CDR1 MNHEY and CDR2 SVGEGT. The CDR3 loop spans 14 amino acids. Trimming left V 1 base short and J 5 bases short, with 9 bases between. The CDR3 nucleotides read TGTGCCAGCAGTTACTACTCGGGGGATCAGCCCCAGCATTTT. This translates into CASSYYSGDQPQHF.

The chain joins TRBV2 to TRBJ2-5; 7 bases agree with TRBD2. The CDR3 loop spans 15 amino acids. V trimming: 6 bases; J trimming: 0 bases; junction bases outside the gene matches: 7. The V gene's germline CDR1 is SNHLY and CDR2 FYNNEI. The CDR3 loop reads CASRARGDDQETQYF. The CDR3 DNA is TGTGCCAGCAGGGCCCGGGGGGACGACCAAGAGACCCAGTACTTC.

The CDR3 nucleotides read TGTGCCAGCCGCCCCGGGACTAGCTTTACCGGGGAGCTGTTTTTT. Translated, it gives CASRPGTSFTGELFF. The chain couples TRBV14 to TRBJ2-2, with 9 bases lining up with TRBD2. CDR1 and CDR2 (germline): SGHDN, FVKESK. The CDR3 sequence is 15 residues long. The J segment lost 5 bases and the V segment lost 8 bases, leaving 9 bases of the junction unmatched.

This chain connects TRBV18 to TRBJ2-7, with D unclear. Germline V CDR1 and CDR2: KGHSH, LQKENI. Trimming removed 2 bases from V and 4 bases from J, with 9 bases in between. The CDR3 runs 13 residues. The CDR3 DNA reads as TGTGCCAGCTCACCATGGAACGGGTACGAGCAGTACTTC. This gives the protein CASSPWNGYEQYF.

This chain connects TRBV7-8 to TRBJ2-6; 12 nucleotides align to TRBD2. CDR1 is SGHVS, CDR2 FQNEAQ, per germline. The ends lost 0 bases at V and 4 bases at J; junction bases unmatched: 10. This CDR3 is built from 20 residues. CDR3 in DNA: TGTGCCAGCAGCTTAGCGGTCCTAGCGGGAGGGCCGGGCGGGGCCAACGTCCTGACTTTC. Translated, it gives CASSLAVLAGGPGGANVLTF.

This chain joins TRBV27 and TRBJ1-2, with D perhaps matching TRBD1 (5 bases). The CDR3 totals 15 residues. The germline gives CDR1 MNHEY, CDR2 SMNVEV (reference sequence). V shed 4 bases and J shed 0 bases, with 12 bases lying between them. CDR3 sequence (DNA): TGTGCCAGCAGTTGGGGGGGGGTAGCTAACTATGGCTACACCTTC. Its protein is CASSWGGVANYGYTF.

The CDR3 DNA reads as TGTGCCAGCAGCCCGTTCGCAGGGGGCATTTACAATGAGCAGTTCTTC. It encodes CASSPFAGGIYNEQFF. This chain joins TRBV5-5 and TRBJ2-1; 8 bases line up with TRBD1. This CDR3 has 16 residues. V shed 4 bases, J shed 4 bases, and the junction held 10 bases outside the gene matches. Germline V gene lookup returns CDR1 SGHKS and CDR2 YYEKEE (reference sequence).

The chain employs TRBV28 and TRBJ1-4, with 9 bases fitting TRBD1. The CDR3 is 15 residues long. Trimming removed 2 bases from V and 5 bases from J; junction bases left unmatched: 3. Germline V gene lookup returns CDR1 MDHEN and CDR2 SYDVKM. CDR3 amino acids: CASSLGTGYNEKLFF. CDR3 DNA: TGTGCCAGCAGTTTAGGGACAGGGTACAATGAAAAACTGTTTTTT.

This clone appeared once. The chain has TRBV9 and TRBJ2-2; D is possibly TRBD1 (7 bases). Germline V gene lookup returns CDR1 SGDLS and CDR2 YYNGEE. The CDR3 is made up of 16 amino acids. V was trimmed by 3 bases and J by 5 bases, leaving 17 bases between them. The CDR3 sequence is CASSGGTEGLTGELFF. CDR3 sequence (DNA): TGTGCCAGCAGCGGCGGGACAGAGGGTTTAACCGGGGAGCTGTTTTTT. Based on the CDR3 plus reference TRBV9 and TRBJ2-2, the full variable domain is DSGVTQTPKHLITATGQRVTLRCSPRSGDLSVYWYQQSLDQGLQFLIQYYNGEERAKGNILERFSAQQFPDLHSELNLSSLELGDSALYFCASSGGTEGLTGELFFGEGSRLTVL.